This T cell receptor (beta chain) derives from a study of T cell responses to AZD1222 COVID-19 vaccine. On the study more broadly: It was second doses at about 4 or about 12 weeks that were pooled. Study-wide points: Receipt of two AZD1222 doses was followed by a rise in Spike-specific TCR breadth and depth.

V was pared by 5 bases and J by 6 bases, with 23 bases between. Germline CDR1 reads ENHRY; CDR2 reads SYGVKD. This CDR3 region has 16 residues. Sequenced by immunoSEQ multiplex PCR; TCRdb stores in-frame clones only, minus some. Found here are roughly 130,000 clones, roughly nine tenths of them singletons; the top ten hold approximately 1.5%. With regard to this clone: Its specificity is not known.

The source is an adult in good health. This chain uses TRBV10-3 with TRBJ2-7; D could derive from TRBD1 or TRBD2 (6 bases each). This material consisted of peripheral blood, taken on day 0 of AZD1222 vaccination. CDR3 loop: CAISRGAHQGTLEQYF. The CDR3, as DNA: TGTGCCATCAGTAGGGGGGCCCACCAGGGGACCCTCGAGCAGTACTTC.